This TCR beta chain was recorded in a study of cytomegalovirus exposure and HLA in healthy donors. On the study more broadly: Unique TCRs from HLA-typed donors, around 93 million of them, were held in an early data release. Study results and limitations: Among immune exposure information, only CMV serostatus was available.

This clone occurred a few times. Its cognate antigen is unknown. With 60 Vbeta and 13 Jbeta primers, the PCR was carried out. Here immunoSEQ multiplex PCR was the method, and the copy in TCRdb shows in-frame clones only, minus some. The sample shows roughly 150,000 clones, roughly three quarters of them seen only once. The CDR3 length is 15 residues. CDR1 and CDR2 from the germline V gene are SGHRS and YFSETQ. V shed 0 bases, J shed 3 bases, and the junction held 5 bases outside the gene matches. The V gene is TRBV5-1, the J gene TRBJ2-7; 8 positions match TRBD1. The receptor comes from a man aged 40-55 years in good health and CMV-seronegative. The sample comprised PBMCs. The CDR3 loop is CASSLAGTGIYEQYF. For the CDR3, the DNA is TGCGCCAGCAGCTTGGCCGGGACAGGTATCTACGAGCAGTACTTC.